The 28 T cell receptor beta chains in this list originate from one sample, sequenced in a study of PD-L1 blockade in urothelial cancer (dated by TCRdb to about 2017). Library method: the immunoSEQ multiplex PCR assay. This is the immuneACCESS table as TCRdb keeps it, with only in-frame sequences that have V and J called. A part of the clones is gone; compared with another copy, unresolved V genes explain less than half, and the rest is unexplained. The sample table holds about 81,000 clones, of which 90% to 95% were seen once. The ten most abundant clones make up around 10% of the sample. The sample consisted of PBMCs, taken around atezolizumab (anti-PD-L1) treatment. The receptors stem from a man in his sixties with urothelial cancer.

The V gene is TRBV6-1, the J gene TRBJ1-5, with 7 bases identical to TRBD1. The CDR3 has 15 amino acids. V lost 6 bases to trimming and J lost 5 bases; unmatched junction nucleotides: 10. Germline-derived CDR1 and CDR2 are MNHNS and SASEGT. DNA for the CDR3: TGTGCCAGCAGACCCGGGGAAGGGGGCTATCAGCCCCAGCATTTT. It is translated as CASRPGEGGYQPQHF.

The chain uses TRBV6-6 and TRBJ1-2, with 8 nucleotides matching TRBD1. Germline trimming cut 5 bases from V and 6 bases from J; bases unmatched to any gene: 11. There are 15 residues in the CDR3. CDR1 and CDR2 from the germline V gene are MNHNY and SVGAGI (reference sequence). The CDR3 coding sequence is TGTGCCAGCAGTCAAGCCCAGGGGGCGTTTGATGGCTACACCTTC. Protein product: CASSQAQGAFDGYTF.

The count of this clone is one. The V call is TRBV5-4, the J call TRBJ2-1, with 11 bases aligning to TRBD2. V lost 0 bases to trimming and J lost 4 bases; unmatched junction nucleotides: 3. CDR3 size: 16 residues. In germline, CDR1 is SGHNT, CDR2 YYREEE (reference sequence). This CDR3 reads CASSLATSGGYNEQFF. The CDR3 DNA follows: TGTGCCAGCAGCTTGGCCACTAGCGGGGGTTACAATGAGCAGTTCTTC.

The CDR3 loop is CASSQTLYEQYF. DNA for the CDR3: TGTGCCAGCAGCCAGACACTGTACGAGCAGTACTTC. The genes are TRBV11-2 and TRBJ2-5; no firm D call. With the DNA end fitting TRBJ2-7 better, the J assignment may be wrong. Germline V gene lookup returns CDR1 SGHAT and CDR2 FQNNGV. CDR3 length: 12 amino acids.

V usage is TRBV18 and J usage is TRBJ2-5; 8 positions match TRBD2. V lost 0 bases and J lost 8; bases outside the gene matches: 5. Germline V CDR1 and CDR2: KGHSH, LQKENI. CDR3 length equals 14 residues. The CDR3: CASSPPGSGETQYF. The CDR3 DNA reads TGTGCCAGCTCACCACCTGGTAGCGGGGAAACCCAGTACTTC.

The chain is built from TRBV30 and TRBJ2-5; D unclear. The CDR3 spans 15 residues. V shed 0 bases and J shed 2 bases, with 13 bases lying between them. CDR1 is GTSNPN and CDR2 is SVGIG in the germline V gene (reference sequence). This CDR3 reads CAWSVEAGGQETQYF. The CDR3 nucleotides are TGTGCCTGGAGTGTAGAGGCTGGCGGTCAAGAGACCCAGTACTTC.

V gene TRBV6-1 combines with J gene TRBJ2-7, with D perhaps matching TRBD1 (6 bases). This CDR3 has 13 residues. V gave up 7 bases and J gave up 6 bases, with 16 bases separating them. Germline CDR1 and CDR2: MNHNS and SASEGT. The CDR3 here is CASTETTGFEQYF. The CDR3 nucleotides are TGTGCCAGCACCGAAACTACAGGGTTCGAGCAGTACTTC.

The rearrangement joins TRBV7-9 to TRBJ2-5; weak D call: TRBD2 (6 bases). The V end lost 5 bases, the J end lost 9 bases, and 13 bases lay between the germline ends. From germline, CDR1 is SEHNR and CDR2 FQNEAQ (reference sequence). This CDR3 region has 12 residues. The CDR3 loop reads CASSPTGDSQYF. CDR3 bases: TGTGCCAGCAGCCCGACGGGGGATTCCCAGTACTTC.

The V call is TRBV19, the J call TRBJ2-3; D unclear. The CDR3 has 13 residues. The V gene's germline CDR1 is LNHDA and CDR2 SQIVND (reference sequence). V shed 7 bases and J shed 4 bases, with 12 bases lying between them. CDR3: CASTYGRSDTQYF. The CDR3, as DNA: TGTGCCAGTACGTACGGTCGATCAGATACGCAGTATTTT.

The chain couples TRBV19 to TRBJ1-2; 11 bases agree with TRBD1. Looked up from germline, CDR1 is LNHDA and CDR2 is SQIVND (reference sequence). The CDR3 runs to 17 residues. Trimming at V came to 3 bases and at J to 4 bases, leaving 10 bases not matched to a gene. The CDR3 protein is CASSISGTGGASYGYTF. CDR3 sequence (DNA): TGTGCCAGTAGTATCTCTGGGACAGGGGGAGCCTCCTATGGCTACACCTTC.

A note on this clone: At one end, the junction sequence differs from germline, possibly due to a read error. The chain uses TRBV2 and TRBJ2-6; D not certain. This CDR3 contains 17 residues. Germline V gene data show CDR1 as SNHLY and CDR2 as FYNNEI. The CDR3 DNA is TGTGCCGGCAGTTGGGCGTCCCCAAACTCTGGGGCCAACGTCCTGACTTTC. Residues: CAGSWASPNSGANVLTF.

The chain couples TRBV5-4 to TRBJ2-5; the D gene is possibly TRBD2 (6 bases). This CDR3 comprises 15 residues. Trimming removed 0 bases from V and 0 bases from J, with 9 bases in between. Germline CDR1 is SGHNT and CDR2 is YYREEE (reference sequence). CDR3 residues: CASSLARDYQETQYF. CDR3 sequence (DNA): TGTGCCAGCAGCTTGGCCAGGGACTACCAAGAGACCCAGTACTTC.

V and J are TRBV12-5 and TRBJ2-7; the D is unclear. V shed 10 bases and J shed 0 bases, with 16 bases lying between them. The CDR3 consists of 14 residues. The germline gives CDR1 LGHNT, CDR2 FRNRAP. This chain's CDR3 is CATPRMPSSYEQYF. The DNA for the CDR3 is TGTGCTACCCCCAGAATGCCAAGCTCCTACGAGCAGTACTTC.

The chain uses TRBV2 and TRBJ2-7; possible D gene TRBD2, 6 bases. V lost 6 bases, J lost 7 bases, and 16 bases lay in between. In germline, CDR1 is SNHLY, CDR2 FYNNEI. This CDR3 is built from 13 residues. The CDR3: CASRRDGWGEQYF. DNA of the CDR3: TGTGCCAGCAGGCGGGACGGGTGGGGGGAGCAGTACTTC.

The gene calls are TRBV5-1 and TRBJ2-7; 8 bases fit TRBD1. Trimming at V came to 4 bases and at J to 4 bases, leaving 19 bases not matched to a gene. The CDR3 runs to 18 residues. Germline V lookup: CDR1 SGHRS, CDR2 YFSETQ. CDR3 nucleotides: TGCGCCAGCAGCCGAGCAGTTCGTACGGGACAGGACTTTTACGAGCAGTACTTC. Translation: CASSRAVRTGQDFYEQYF. Full variable domain (rest looked up from reference TRBV5-1 and TRBJ2-7): KAGVTQTPRYLIKTRGQQVTLSCSPISGHRSVSWYQQTPGQGLQFLFEYFSETQRNKGNFPGRFSGRQFSNSRSEMNVSTLELGDSALYLCASSRAVRTGQDFYEQYFGPGTRLTVT.

This chain uses TRBV29-1 with TRBJ2-1; 8 nucleotides match TRBD2. Germline lookup yields CDR1 SQVTM and CDR2 ANQGSEA. The CDR3 is made up of 14 amino acids. V lost 4 bases, J lost 8 bases, and 10 bases stayed unmatched. CDR3 in amino acids: CSVARRGASDEQFF. The CDR3 DNA reads TGCAGCGTTGCGCGGCGGGGGGCTAGCGATGAGCAGTTCTTC.

With respect to this clone: At the DNA level, this CDR3 is encoded by other sequences in the same sample as well. CDR3 in DNA: TGTGCCAGCAGCTCCAAGACAGGAGAATCCTACGAGCAGTACTTC. Its protein is CASSSKTGESYEQYF. The chain is built from TRBV5-4 and TRBJ2-7; a possible D gene is TRBD1 (6 bases). This CDR3 has 15 residues. Trimming cost V 3 bases and J 1 base, with 14 bases left between them. Germline assignment: CDR1 SGHNT and CDR2 YYREEE (reference sequence). Complete variable domain (other parts from reference TRBV5-4 and TRBJ2-7): ETGVTQSPTHLIKTRGQQVTLRCSSQSGHNTVSWYQQALGQGPQFIFQYYREEENGRGNFPPRFSGLQFPNYSSELNVNALELDDSALYLCASSSKTGESYEQYFGPGTRLTVT.

The chain links TRBV18 to TRBJ2-7, with 10 bases lining up with TRBD2. CDR3 size: 16 residues. J was trimmed by 5 bases and V by 1 base; bases with no gene match: 8. CDR1 KGHSH and CDR2 LQKENI come from the germline V gene. The CDR3 coding sequence is TGTGCCAGCTCACCACTATCCACTAGCGGGATCCACGAGCAGTACTTC. Translating gives CASSPLSTSGIHEQYF. Using reference TRBV18 and TRBJ2-7 for the parts outside the CDR3, the full variable domain is NAGVMQNPRHLVRRRGQEARLRCSPMKGHSHVYWYRQLPEEGLKFMVYLQKENIIDESGMPKERFSAEFPKEGPSILRIQQVVRGDSAAYFCASSPLSTSGIHEQYFGPGTRLTVT.

The chain couples TRBV2 to TRBJ1-2; D may be TRBD1 (5 bases). CDR1 and CDR2 (germline): SNHLY, FYNNEI. This CDR3 contains 13 residues. The V end lost 6 bases, the J end lost 8 bases, and 16 bases lay between the germline ends. The CDR3 loop is CASSPVGGGGYTF. CDR3 nucleotides: TGTGCCAGCAGCCCAGTCGGGGGTGGAGGCTACACCTTC.

The chain uses TRBV19 and TRBJ1-5, with a possible D match to TRBD1 (6 bases). Germline CDR1 LNHDA, CDR2 SQIVND (reference sequence). Between the trimmed V and J ends, which lost 5 bases and 1 base, there was a span of 12 bases. CDR3 length: 15 residues. CDR3 amino acids: CASSSFTGSNQPQHF. CDR3 nucleotides: TGTGCCAGTAGTTCCTTCACAGGGAGCAATCAGCCCCAGCATTTT.

The V gene is TRBV10-3, the J gene TRBJ2-7; TRBD1 matches 9 bases. Germline-derived CDR1 and CDR2 are ENHRY and SYGVKD. After removal of 6 bases from V and 0 bases from J, the junction contained 12 bases not matched to a gene. The CDR3 length is 17 residues. The CDR3 bases are TGTGCCATCAGCCCGGGACAGGGTAGCCTTTACTCCTACGAGCAGTACTTC. This encodes CAISPGQGSLYSYEQYF.

The chain couples TRBV13 to TRBJ2-4; D is perhaps TRBD1 (6 bases). Trimming removed 0 bases at V and 1 base at J, with 16 bases between. Germline CDR1 and CDR2: PRHDT and FYEKMQ (reference sequence). This CDR3 comprises 18 residues. The CDR3 loop reads CASSLGIGNRVAKNIQYF. CDR3 in DNA: TGTGCCAGCAGCTTAGGCATTGGAAACAGGGTGGCCAAAAACATTCAGTACTTC.

The genes are TRBV19 and TRBJ1-2, with 8 positions matching TRBD1. There are 13 residues in the CDR3. V lost 4 bases to trimming and J lost 4 bases; unmatched junction nucleotides: 2. Germline V gives CDR1 LNHDA, CDR2 SQIVND (reference sequence). CDR3 protein: CASSKGQVYGYTF. CDR3 nucleotide sequence: TGTGCCAGTAGTAAGGGACAGGTCTATGGCTACACCTTC.

J is TRBJ2-7 and V is TRBV6-1; 9 bases match TRBD1. This CDR3 has 16 residues. Germline CDR1 is MNHNS and CDR2 is SASEGT. J gave up 0 bases and V 4 bases, and 7 bases lay outside the gene matches. The CDR3 DNA reads as TGTGCCAGCAGTGCGCCGGGACAGGGTAGCTCCTACGAGCAGTACTTC. Amino acid sequence: CASSAPGQGSSYEQYF.

The V and J genes are TRBV6-6 and TRBJ2-7; 10 bases agree with TRBD2. Unmatched junction bases numbered 11, after V lost 4 bases and J lost 5 bases. The CDR3 consists of 16 residues. Germline V gene sequence: CDR1 MNHNY, CDR2 SVGAGI (reference sequence). This chain's CDR3 is CASSSHRAGGPNEQYF. DNA for the CDR3: TGTGCCAGCAGTTCCCACCGAGCGGGAGGGCCCAACGAGCAGTACTTC.

V and J are TRBV2 and TRBJ2-7; no definite D call. Germline V gene lookup returns CDR1 SNHLY and CDR2 FYNNEI. CDR3 length: 14 amino acids. V gave up 3 bases and J gave up 5 bases, with 14 bases separating them. Here the CDR3 DNA reads TGTGCCAGCAGTGAGACGGCGGCAGCCCACGAGCAGTACTTC. Amino acid sequence: CASSETAAAHEQYF.

This clone has just a few counts. This chain connects TRBV2 to TRBJ2-1, with D possibly being TRBD2 (5 bases). CDR3 length equals 14 residues. Trimming cost V 7 bases and J 7 bases, with 17 bases left between them. Germline V gives CDR1 SNHLY, CDR2 FYNNEI. CDR3 sequence reads: CASTLEAPGNEQFF. CDR3 bases: TGTGCCAGCACACTGGAGGCGCCGGGGAATGAGCAGTTCTTC. Complete variable domain (other parts from reference TRBV2 and TRBJ2-1): EPEVTQTPSHQVTQMGQEVILRCVPISNHLYFYWYRQILGQKVEFLVSFYNNEISEKSEIFDDQFSVERPDGSNFTLKIRSTKLEDSAMYFCASTLEAPGNEQFFGPGTRLTVL.

The chain uses TRBV7-2 and TRBJ1-2; TRBD1 matches at 9 bases. V shed 5 bases and J 8 bases; nucleotides not matched to a gene: 9. CDR3 length: 14 amino acids. Looked up from germline, CDR1 is SGHTA and CDR2 is FQGNSA. In DNA form, the CDR3 reads TGTGCCAGCAGCACCCGGGACAGGGTAGGAGGCTACACCTTC. This codes for CASSTRDRVGGYTF.